This entry lists 23 T cell receptor beta chains sequenced from one sample in a study of T cell responses to AZD1222 COVID-19 vaccine. Using immunoSEQ multiplex PCR, the repertoire was profiled, and TCRdb retains in-frame clones only, with some absent. Of about 120,000 clones detected, roughly 85% appear once; the ten largest clones hold 3.5% to 5%. The specimen comprised peripheral blood, sampled on day 0 of MenACWY control vaccination. Every receptor here comes from an adult in good health.

This chain links TRBV24-1 with TRBJ2-1; no definite D call. This CDR3 is 15 amino acids long. The germline V gene has CDR1 KGHDR and CDR2 SFDVKD. V gave up 3 bases and J gave up 5 bases, with 13 bases separating them. The CDR3, as DNA: TGTGCCACCAGTGATGCAAACCAAAGGAACAATGAGCAGTTCTTC. Protein: CATSDANQRNNEQFF.

The chain joins TRBV7-2 to TRBJ1-3; 7 nucleotides agree with TRBD1. CDR1 SGHTA and CDR2 FQGNSA come from the germline V gene. The trim removed 2 bases at V and 0 bases at J, leaving 7 bases unmatched. The CDR3 runs 17 residues. CDR3 sequence (DNA): TGTGCCAGCAGCTTAACGCAGGGGGTCCGCTCTGGAAACACCATATATTTT. Translated: CASSLTQGVRSGNTIYF. The full variable domain, rest sourced from reference TRBV7-2 and TRBJ1-3, is GAGVSQSPSNKVTEKGKDVELRCDPISGHTALYWYRQSLGQGLEFLIYFQGNSAPDKSGLPSDRFSAERTGGSVSTLTIQRTQQEDSAVYLCASSLTQGVRSGNTIYFGEGSWLTVV.

This chain connects TRBV5-8 to TRBJ1-2, with 9 bases matching TRBD1. CDR3 length equals 18 residues. J lost 0 bases, V lost 1 base, and 10 bases had no gene match. Germline V gene lookup returns CDR1 SGHTS and CDR2 YDEGEE. The CDR3 sequence is CASSLRGTGRLSNYGYTF. Here the CDR3 DNA reads TGTGCCAGCAGCTTGAGGGGGACAGGGAGGCTCTCTAACTATGGCTACACCTTC.

The gene calls are TRBV6-5 and TRBJ1-2; D is perhaps TRBD1 (5 bases). Germline CDR1 is MNHEY and CDR2 is SVGAGI. CDR3 length equals 14 residues. V dropped 6 bases and J dropped 7 bases, with 18 bases sitting between them. The CDR3 reads CASRLRGRVGGYTF. In DNA form, the CDR3 reads TGTGCCAGCAGATTACGCGGCAGGGTCGGTGGCTACACCTTC.

The chain links TRBV7-3 to TRBJ2-2; 7 bases are a match to TRBD1. In germline, CDR1 is SGHTA, CDR2 FQGTGA. J lost 3 bases, V lost 4 bases, and 8 bases had no gene match. The CDR3 contains 16 residues. DNA for the CDR3: TGTGCCAGCAGCTCCTACAGGGGACCATACACCGGGGAGCTGTTTTTT. It is translated as CASSSYRGPYTGELFF.

The chain combines TRBV6-2 or TRBV6-3 with TRBJ1-5; D may be TRBD1 (5 bases). This CDR3 has 14 amino acids. Germline CDR1 reads MNHEY; CDR2 reads SVGEGT. V was clipped by 6 bases and J by 5 bases, with 14 bases between them. For the CDR3, the DNA is TGTGCCAGCAGCCAAGACAGAGTTGATCAGCCCCAGCATTTT. Residues: CASSQDRVDQPQHF.

The V and J genes are TRBV5-6 and TRBJ1-2; the match to TRBD1 covers 11 bases. Germline V CDR1 and CDR2: SGHDT, YYEEEE. V lost 7 bases, J lost 3 bases, and 5 bases stayed unmatched. CDR3 length equals 14 residues. The CDR3 DNA sequence: TGTGCCAGCCGGGACAGGGGGGAATACTATGGCTACACCTTC. It is translated as CASRDRGEYYGYTF.

V gene TRBV9 combines with J gene TRBJ2-6; D is perhaps TRBD2 (6 bases). V was cut by 6 bases and J by 0 bases, with 10 bases left in between. The CDR3 loop spans 15 amino acids. In germline, CDR1 is SGDLS, CDR2 YYNGEE. CDR3 protein: CASTTSLSGANVLTF. CDR3 DNA sequence: TGTGCCAGCACCACTAGCCTCTCTGGGGCCAACGTCCTGACTTTC.

As DNA, the CDR3 is TGTGCCAGTAGTATCATCAAGGACAGGGGGCGAAGGTATGGCTACACCTTC. It yields the protein CASSIIKDRGRRYGYTF. V and J are TRBV19 and TRBJ1-2, with 11 bases aligning to TRBD1. The CDR3 is made up of 17 amino acids. J was trimmed by 5 bases and V by 3 bases; bases with no gene match: 11. Germline V gives CDR1 LNHDA, CDR2 SQIVND (reference sequence).

This clone was observed a few times. The chain joins TRBV7-8 to TRBJ1-1; 10 nucleotides line up with TRBD1. The trim removed 5 bases at V and 5 bases at J, leaving 17 bases unmatched. CDR1 is SGHVS and CDR2 is FQNEAQ in the germline V gene. The CDR3 spans 18 residues. DNA of the CDR3: TGTGCCAGCAGCCCCCGGGACAGGGGCGGCGCGACGAGGACTGAAGCTTTCTTT. This gives the protein CASSPRDRGGATRTEAFF. The variable domain in full, with the rest retrieved from reference TRBV7-8 and TRBJ1-1, is GAGVSQSPRYKVAKRGQDVALRCDPISGHVSLFWYQQALGQGPEFLTYFQNEAQLDKSGLPSDRFFAERPEGSVSTLKIQRTQQEDSAVYLCASSPRDRGGATRTEAFFGQGTRLTVV.

CDR3 sequence reads: CASSFGGTGELFF. CDR3 in DNA: TGCGCCAGCAGTTTTGGGGGGACCGGGGAGCTGTTTTTT. The V gene is TRBV10-1, the J gene TRBJ2-2; possible D gene TRBD2, 6 bases. Germline V gene data show CDR1 as WNHNN and CDR2 as SYGVQD (reference sequence). Between the trimmed V and J ends, which lost 5 bases and 5 bases, there was a span of 9 bases. This CDR3 spans 13 amino acids.

This clone turned up a few times. V and J are TRBV2 and TRBJ1-6, with unresolved D. The CDR3 runs 15 residues. V dropped 9 bases and J dropped 0 bases, with 12 bases sitting between them. The germline V gene has CDR1 SNHLY and CDR2 FYNNEI. CDR3 sequence reads: CASEQSPSYNSPLHF. CDR3 nucleotides: TGTGCCAGTGAACAGAGCCCCTCCTATAATTCACCCCTCCACTTT. The whole variable domain, remainder taken from reference TRBV2 and TRBJ1-6, is EPEVTQTPSHQVTQMGQEVILRCVPISNHLYFYWYRQILGQKVEFLVSFYNNEISEKSEIFDDQFSVERPDGSNFTLKIRSTKLEDSAMYFCASEQSPSYNSPLHFGNGTRLTVT.

The chain recombines TRBV2 with TRBJ1-2, with 8 positions matching TRBD1. The CDR3 spans 14 residues. V dropped 7 bases and J dropped 4; count of bases not matched to a gene: 8. From germline, CDR1 is SNHLY and CDR2 FYNNEI. The CDR3 reads CASNSQGAGYGYTF. For the CDR3, the DNA is TGTGCCAGCAATTCCCAGGGGGCAGGCTATGGCTACACCTTC. Supplemented by reference TRBV2 and TRBJ1-2, the full variable domain reads EPEVTQTPSHQVTQMGQEVILRCVPISNHLYFYWYRQILGQKVEFLVSFYNNEISEKSEIFDDQFSVERPDGSNFTLKIRSTKLEDSAMYFCASNSQGAGYGYTFGSGTRLTVV.

The chain joins TRBV30 to TRBJ2-5; D is possibly TRBD1 (6 bases). The CDR3 runs to 14 residues. Trimming pared 1 base from V and 8 bases from J, leaving 17 bases between. Per the germline V gene, CDR1 is GTSNPN and CDR2 is SVGIG (reference sequence). The CDR3 sequence is CAWSAWPFRGTQYF. In nucleotides, the CDR3 is TGTGCCTGGAGTGCATGGCCCTTCAGGGGTACCCAGTACTTC.

The count of this clone is one. The V call is TRBV6-2 or TRBV6-3, the J call TRBJ2-1, with 8 bases matching TRBD2. V gave up 1 base and J gave up 6 bases; unmatched junction bases: 5. CDR1 is MNHEY, CDR2 SVGEGT, per germline. The CDR3 totals 15 residues. The CDR3: CASSYWDSGANEQFF. Written as DNA, the CDR3 is TGTGCCAGCAGTTACTGGGATAGCGGGGCCAATGAGCAGTTCTTC.

This rearrangement joins TRBV7-9 to TRBJ2-7; no definite D call. The CDR3 runs 14 residues. V lost 5 bases to trimming and J lost 7 bases, with 18 bases between them. Germline V gene data show CDR1 as SEHNR and CDR2 as FQNEAQ (reference sequence). CDR3 loop: CASSAPLGLGEQYF. DNA of the CDR3: TGTGCCAGCAGCGCTCCATTGGGGTTGGGGGAGCAGTACTTC.

V gene TRBV11-2 combines with J gene TRBJ2-1, with a possible D match to TRBD1 (5 bases). Germline V gene data show CDR1 as SGHAT and CDR2 as FQNNGV. Trimming stripped 5 bases from V and 12 bases from J, with 14 bases between. The CDR3 sequence is 12 residues long. CDR3 DNA: TGTGCCAGCAGCCCGCCGGTGGGGCTGCAGTTCTTC. Translating it yields CASSPPVGLQFF. The full variable domain, in which reference TRBV11-2 and TRBJ2-1 provide the parts outside the CDR3, is EAGVAQSPRYKIIEKRQSVAFWCNPISGHATLYWYQQILGQGPKLLIQFQNNGVVDDSQLPKDRFSAERLKGVDSTLKIQPAKLEDSAVYLCASSPPVGLQFFGPGTRLTVL.

The chain uses TRBV28 and TRBJ2-5; D may match TRBD1 or TRBD2 (6 bases each). V gave up 6 bases and J gave up 2 bases, with 13 bases separating them. The germline gives CDR1 MDHEN, CDR2 SYDVKM. CDR3 length: 14 amino acids. DNA for the CDR3: TGTGCCAGCAGATCCTTAGGGGGGCAAGAGACCCAGTACTTC. This codes for CASRSLGGQETQYF.

The V and J genes are TRBV28 and TRBJ1-1, with 10 bases fitting TRBD1. Trimming took 4 bases from V and 1 from J; bases not matched to a gene: 6. This CDR3 is built from 16 residues. The germline CDR1 and CDR2 sequences are MDHEN and SYDVKM. CDR3 region: CASSSRQGARNTEAFF. CDR3 nucleotides: TGTGCCAGCAGTTCGCGACAGGGGGCAAGGAACACTGAAGCTTTCTTT.

The chain joins TRBV7-9 to TRBJ1-2; tentative D call: TRBD1 (6 bases). V lost 1 base, J lost 8 bases, and 11 bases lay in between. The CDR3 totals 13 residues. CDR1 SEHNR and CDR2 FQNEAQ come from the germline V gene (reference sequence). CDR3 residues: CASSLEQGRGYTF. The CDR3, as DNA: TGTGCCAGCAGCTTAGAACAGGGCCGCGGCTACACCTTC.

The J gene is TRBJ2-5, the V gene TRBV11-1, with 7 positions matching TRBD2. CDR1 and CDR2 from the germline V gene are SGHAT and FQDESV (reference sequence). This CDR3 contains 15 residues. Trimming at V came to 5 bases and at J to 3 bases, leaving 9 bases not matched to a gene. The DNA for the CDR3 is TGTGCCAGCAGCCTGAGTCCGGGAGGAAAAGAGACCCAGTACTTC. Protein product: CASSLSPGGKETQYF.

The gene calls are TRBV27 and TRBJ2-3; TRBD2 is a possible D gene (5 bases). Trimming shortened V by 0 bases and J by 5 bases, and 6 bases separated the two germline ends. This CDR3 contains 13 residues. Germline CDR1 is MNHEY and CDR2 is SMNVEV (reference sequence). CDR3 sequence reads: CASSLSRGDTQYF. CDR3 nucleotide sequence: TGTGCCAGCAGTTTATCCCGGGGAGATACGCAGTATTTT.

The chain uses TRBV4-2 and TRBJ1-4; a weak D match, TRBD1 (5 bases). Between the trimmed V and J ends, which lost 3 bases and 4 bases, there was a span of 15 bases. The CDR3 has 16 residues. Germline lookup yields CDR1 LGHNA and CDR2 YNFKEQ. This CDR3 is CASSQDQGRDNEKLFF. The CDR3 DNA sequence: TGTGCCAGCAGCCAGGACCAGGGACGGGATAATGAAAAACTGTTTTTT.